These T cell receptor beta chains were read from a single sample in a study of blood T cell repertoires in COVID-19. The assay was immunoSEQ multiplex PCR, and TCRdb's table has in-frame clones only and misses some. The table lists 90,000 to 120,000 clones, about nine tenths of them singletons. Sample: peripheral blood. Source of these receptors: a man in his fifties or sixties with active or convalescent COVID-19. Both conserved end residues are trimmed from each CDR3.

v_call	j_call	cdr3_aa
TRBV30	TRBJ1-5	AWSVSLAPAGNQPQH
TRBV5-1	TRBJ1-5	ASRRSTGGDQPQH
TRBV18	TRBJ1-5	ASSPGTGGNQPQH
TRBV23-1	TRBJ2-7	ASSHLGQGGHEQY
TRBV28	TRBJ1-4	ASCSAATNEKLF
TRBV27	TRBJ2-5	ASSLFGSGQETQY
TRBV10-3	TRBJ2-7	AISESSGRFYEQY
TRBV7-9	TRBJ1-2	ASSLGGRRVWNYGYT
TRBV29-1	TRBJ2-3	SVEGQGYTDTQY
TRBV18	TRBJ2-2	ASSPPGELF